This entry is about one T cell receptor (beta chain). The antigen remains unidentified. The CDR3 is made up of 15 amino acids. Germline-derived CDR1 and CDR2 are SQVTM and ANQGSEA. Unmatched junction bases numbered 11, after V lost 7 bases and J lost 1 base. Amplified TCR beta CDR3 regions came from RNA transcripts. The HTBI set primed first-round TCR CDR3 RT-PCR. TCRdb analysed the multiplex PCR reads with MiXCR anew, one entry per CDR3 protein. This table holds roughly 420,000 distinct CDR3 sequences, around a sixth found once. Aged 18 to 65, the patients had hyperthyroidism that was newly diagnosed and had lasted under 2 months. Diagnostic decisions used clinical symptoms, serum thyroxine and TRAb, thyroid ultrasound and orbital computed tomography. This record comes from a study of T cells in Graves' hyperthyroidism and ophthalmopathy. Study observations and caveats: Expanded thyroid clonotypes (above 0.001) were mostly also found in blood.

Sequencing used blood. This chain connects TRBV29-1 to TRBJ2-5; TRBD1 aligns across 8 bases. This TCR derives from a woman younger than 35 with Graves' hyperthyroidism. The CDR3: CSASENRGVQETQYF. CDR3 in DNA: TGCAGCGCCTCTGAAAACAGGGGGGTCCAAGAGACCCAGTACTTC.